The entry below gives a single T cell receptor (beta chain) sequence along with its context. This sample stems from a study of T cell responses to AZD1222 COVID-19 vaccine. The data were produced by immunoSEQ multiplex PCR, yet TCRdb's version contains in-frame clones alone and is incomplete. The table records about 22,000 clones, 70% to 85% of them present only once. The material sequenced was peripheral blood, taken on day 0 of AZD1222 vaccination. This clonotype was obtained from an adult in good health.

The CDR3 DNA reads as TGTGCCAGCAGCCCCTCCCTGGGAGCCGGGGAGCTGTTTTTT. It encodes CASSPSLGAGELFF. The V and J genes are TRBV7-2 and TRBJ2-2; D may be TRBD2 (5 bases). Trimming took off 5 bases at V and 6 bases at J, with 13 bases between the two ends. The germline CDR1 and CDR2 sequences are SGHTA and FQGNSA. The CDR3 runs 14 residues.